The 19 T cell receptor beta chains below were found in one sample sequenced in a study of cytomegalovirus exposure and HLA in healthy donors. The PCR was carried out with 60 Vbeta primers and 13 Jbeta primers. Data came from immunoSEQ multiplex PCR; TCRdb stores just in-frame clones and leaves some out. The sample contains around 130,000 clones, 65% to 75% of which appear only once. The sample consisted of PBMCs. These receptor sequences come from a man aged 40-50 years in good health and CMV-seropositive.

This chain connects TRBV7-2 to TRBJ1-4, with 8 positions matching TRBD1. The V gene's germline CDR1 is SGHTA and CDR2 FQGNSA. This CDR3 is built from 15 residues. V trimming: 6 bases; J trimming: 15 bases; junction bases outside the gene matches: 18. The CDR3 nucleotides are TGTGCCAGCAGTCCGCAGGGACAGGATACGTCCGGGGTGTTTTTT. Amino acids: CASSPQGQDTSGVFF.

The chain uses TRBV15 and TRBJ2-5; 13 positions match TRBD2. The CDR3 covers 16 residues. The J segment lost 4 bases and the V segment lost 2 bases, leaving 4 bases of the junction unmatched. Germline V CDR1 and CDR2: LNHNV, YYDKDF (reference sequence). The CDR3 region has the DNA TGTGCCACCAGCAGAAGACTAGCGGGAGGTTCAGAGACCCAGTACTTC. Encoded protein: CATSRRLAGGSETQYF. The variable domain in full, with the rest retrieved from reference TRBV15 and TRBJ2-5, is DAMVIQNPRYQVTQFGKPVTLSCSQTLNHNVMYWYQQKSSQAPKLLFHYYDKDFNNEADTPDNFQSRRPNTSFCFLDIRSPGLGDTAMYLCATSRRLAGGSETQYFGPGTRLLVL.

J is TRBJ1-1 and V is TRBV27; 8 bases map to TRBD1. Germline lookup yields CDR1 MNHEY and CDR2 SMNVEV (reference sequence). V shed 5 bases, J shed 1 base, and the junction held 3 bases outside the gene matches. CDR3 length equals 14 residues. The CDR3 region is CASSPGQGNTEAFF. The CDR3 bases are TGTGCCAGCAGTCCAGGACAGGGGAACACTGAAGCTTTCTTT.

The chain is built from TRBV5-6 and TRBJ1-2; D is perhaps TRBD1 (5 bases). Germline CDR1 and CDR2: SGHDT and YYEEEE. CDR3 length: 18 amino acids. With 1 base removed from V and 3 bases from J, the gap between germline ends came to 22 bases. The DNA of the CDR3 is TGTGCCAGCAGCTTGCGGGATATACGGGGGGAAGGTTACTATGGCTACACCTTC. Translated: CASSLRDIRGEGYYGYTF. Together with reference TRBV5-6 and TRBJ1-2, the CDR3 gives the full variable domain: DAGVTQSPTHLIKTRGQQVTLRCSPKSGHDTVSWYQQALGQGPQFIFQYYEEEERQRGNFPDRFSGHQFPNYSSELNVNALLLGDSALYLCASSLRDIRGEGYYGYTFGSGTRLTVV.

V gene TRBV7-9 combines with J gene TRBJ2-3; TRBD2 aligns across 10 bases. The CDR3 is 14 amino acids. With V trimmed by 4 bases and J by 3 bases, 1 base remained unmatched. CDR1 and CDR2 (germline): SEHNR, FQNEAQ (reference sequence). CDR3 region: CASSSSGSTDTQYF. The CDR3 DNA sequence: TGTGCCAGCAGCTCTAGCGGGAGTACAGATACGCAGTATTTT.

This chain uses TRBV6-1 with TRBJ1-5, with D perhaps matching TRBD1 (5 bases). V shed 2 bases and J shed 0 bases, with 11 bases lying between them. This CDR3 is 16 amino acids long. CDR1 MNHNS and CDR2 SASEGT come from the germline V gene. As DNA, the CDR3 is TGTGCCAGCAGTGAACACGACAGTTATAGCAATCAGCCCCAGCATTTT. Translating it yields CASSEHDSYSNQPQHF.

This sequence joins TRBV25-1 and TRBJ2-1; 9 nucleotides line up with TRBD1. Germline V gene data show CDR1 as MGHDK and CDR2 as SYGVNS. This CDR3 is built from 15 residues. Trimming cost V 6 bases and J 6 bases; bases outside gene matches: 9. The CDR3: CASSRRDRVVNEQFF. As DNA, the CDR3 is TGTGCCAGCAGCCGCCGGGACAGGGTTGTCAATGAGCAGTTCTTC.

The chain has TRBV19 and TRBJ2-5; D remains unclear. The CDR3 has 14 residues. V lost 1 base to trimming and J lost 4 bases, with 10 bases between them. CDR1 is LNHDA, CDR2 SQIVND, per germline (reference sequence). The CDR3 reads CASSIGTVTETQYF. CDR3 DNA: TGTGCCAGTAGTATAGGAACAGTGACAGAGACCCAGTACTTC.

The chain joins TRBV11-3 to TRBJ2-5; 10 bases are a match to TRBD2. There are 14 residues in the CDR3. The junction had 2 bases not matched to a gene; V was cut back by 5 bases and J by 2 bases. Germline assignment: CDR1 SGHNT and CDR2 YENEEA. In DNA, the CDR3 is TGTGCCAGCAGCCTAGCGGGGGAACAAGAGACCCAGTACTTC. Translated, it gives CASSLAGEQETQYF.

The sample holds one count of this clone. V usage is TRBV6-1 and J usage is TRBJ1-2; 7 bases agree with TRBD1. This CDR3 comprises 13 residues. V shed 2 bases, J shed 7 bases, and the junction held 4 bases outside the gene matches. Germline-derived CDR1 and CDR2 are MNHNS and SASEGT. The CDR3 protein is CASSEQGERGYTF. CDR3 sequence (DNA): TGTGCCAGCAGTGAACAGGGGGAACGTGGCTACACCTTC.

V usage is TRBV2 and J usage is TRBJ1-2; perhaps TRBD1 as D (5 bases). V lost 10 bases and J 4 bases, leaving 13 bases between the germline ends. The CDR3 runs 12 residues. CDR1 is SNHLY, CDR2 FYNNEI, per germline. CDR3 protein: CATQGSTYGYTF. CDR3 nucleotide sequence: TGTGCCACCCAGGGATCTACCTATGGCTACACCTTC.

This clone has more than one count but fewer than ten. This sequence joins TRBV7-9 and TRBJ2-7; 7 bases agree with TRBD1. Germline trimming cut 3 bases from V and 5 bases from J; bases unmatched to any gene: 4. Germline-derived CDR1 and CDR2 are SEHNR and FQNEAQ (reference sequence). CDR3 size: 13 residues. CDR3 sequence (DNA): TGTGCCAGCAGCTTGAAGGGGGCGGACGAGCAGTACTTC. Encoded protein: CASSLKGADEQYF.

The rearrangement links TRBV7-6 to TRBJ1-1; no clear D. Germline lookup yields CDR1 SGHVS and CDR2 FNYEAQ. Trimming left V 0 bases short and J 2 bases short, with 4 bases between. The CDR3 is made up of 13 amino acids. DNA of the CDR3: TGTGCCAGCAGCTTAGCCAGAAACACTGAAGCTTTCTTT. Encoded protein: CASSLARNTEAFF.

The chain links TRBV19 to TRBJ2-7; possible D gene TRBD1, 6 bases. The V end lost 5 bases, the J end lost 0 bases, and 11 bases lay between the germline ends. The CDR3 extends over 14 amino acids. Germline V gives CDR1 LNHDA, CDR2 SQIVND (reference sequence). The CDR3 DNA reads TGTGCCAGTAGTGGCAGGGACACCTCCTACGAGCAGTACTTC. Its translation: CASSGRDTSYEQYF.

The chain has TRBV6-4 and TRBJ2-1; weak D call: TRBD1 (5 bases). The length of the CDR3 is 13 residues. Germline values: CDR1 MRHNA, CDR2 SNTAGT. The ends were cut back, 1 base at V and 8 bases at J, with 9 bases in the middle. CDR3 amino acids: CASSDWGSDEQFF. The CDR3 DNA follows: TGTGCCAGCAGTGACTGGGGCTCGGATGAGCAGTTCTTC.

The V gene is TRBV19, the J gene TRBJ2-2; 9 bases match TRBD2. The CDR3 consists of 16 residues. The V gene's germline CDR1 is LNHDA and CDR2 SQIVND (reference sequence). The V and J ends lost 8 bases and 3 bases, in that order; junction bases with no gene match: 10. The CDR3 sequence is CASWSSGGPHTGELFF. The CDR3 region has the DNA TGTGCCAGTTGGAGTAGCGGGGGACCTCACACCGGGGAGCTGTTTTTT.

The chain couples TRBV7-9 to TRBJ2-7, with 12 positions matching TRBD2. Germline trimming cut 6 bases from V and 3 bases from J; bases unmatched to any gene: 0. CDR3 size: 13 residues. Germline CDR1 SEHNR, CDR2 FQNEAQ (reference sequence). The CDR3 sequence is CASRTSGSYEQYF. CDR3 DNA: TGTGCCAGCAGGACTAGCGGGAGCTACGAGCAGTACTTC.

Only a few counts were recorded for this clone. V gene TRBV7-8 combines with J gene TRBJ1-5, with D perhaps matching TRBD1 (6 bases). Germline assignment: CDR1 SGHVS and CDR2 FQNEAQ. CDR3 length equals 19 residues. Trimming took 1 base from V and 4 from J, leaving 23 bases between them. CDR3 amino acids: CASSLGSRNSRGGNQPQHF. In nucleotides, the CDR3 is TGTGCCAGCAGCTTAGGGTCGCGTAACAGCCGAGGGGGAAATCAGCCCCAGCATTTT. The variable domain in full, completed from reference TRBV7-8 and TRBJ1-5, reads GAGVSQSPRYKVAKRGQDVALRCDPISGHVSLFWYQQALGQGPEFLTYFQNEAQLDKSGLPSDRFFAERPEGSVSTLKIQRTQQEDSAVYLCASSLGSRNSRGGNQPQHFGDGTRLSIL.

J is TRBJ2-5 and V is TRBV28, with D hard to call. The germline gives CDR1 MDHEN, CDR2 SYDVKM. The CDR3 contains 14 residues. V was pared by 2 bases and J by 2 bases, with 9 bases between. In nucleotides, the CDR3 is TGTGCCAGCAGTTTAACCGACTTACAAGAGACCCAGTACTTC. This sequence encodes CASSLTDLQETQYF.